This T cell receptor (beta chain) was obtained from a study of blood T cell repertoires in COVID-19. On the study more broadly: Specimens from acute and convalescent COVID-19 originated in the United States, Italy and Spain. T cells, B-cell-depleted T cells, or PBMCs provided the cDNA or gDNA that served as material.

CDR3 length: 15 residues. CDR1 is SGHDT and CDR2 is YYEEEE in the germline V gene. With V trimmed by 0 bases and J by 2 bases, 2 bases remained unmatched. Original handling: Estimation of nucleated cell counts was performed using reference gene primer amplification. Assay: immunoSEQ multiplex PCR; the TCRdb copy retains only in-frame clones and omits some. V, J and clone size reflect that table, while D and trimming were determined from the DNA. The sample lists 150,000 to 200,000 clones; roughly 88% were seen once. The specimen sequenced was peripheral blood. The receptor was derived from a woman over 75 with active or convalescent COVID-19. The rearrangement uses TRBV5-6 and TRBJ1-2, with 9 bases fitting TRBD1. CDR3 DNA: TGTGCCAGCAGCTTGGAAGGGACAGGGAACTATGGCTACACCTTC. Protein product: CASSLEGTGNYGYTF.